Below, 27 T cell receptor beta chains from the same sample are listed, as sequenced in a study of cytomegalovirus exposure and HLA in healthy donors (dated by TCRdb to the late 2010s). Library preparation used the immunoSEQ multiplex PCR assay. The multiplex PCR relied on a mix of 60 forward primers for TCR Vbeta segments and 13 reverse primers for TCR Jbeta segments. TCRdb obtained this table from immuneACCESS and retained in-frame rearrangements with V and J assigned. These tables miss some clones; where compared with another copy, unresolved V genes account for less than half of the shortfall, and the remainder is unexplained. For this sample there are about 190,000 clones; around four fifths appear just once. The ten top clones hold 10% to 13% of the sample. The sample was PBMCs. All receptors derive from a woman aged 45-59 years in good health and CMV-seropositive.

This clone came up a few times. The gene calls are TRBV4-3 and TRBJ2-1, with a weak D call TRBD1 (5 bases). Trimming pared 4 bases from V and 0 bases from J, leaving 7 bases between. There are 14 residues in the CDR3. Germline V gives CDR1 LGHNA, CDR2 YSLEER. The DNA of the CDR3 is TGCGCCAGCAGCCTAGGGGCCTCCTACAATGAGCAGTTCTTC. Protein sequence: CASSLGASYNEQFF.

The chain has TRBV19 and TRBJ1-6; 11 bases are shared with TRBD1. This CDR3 spans 15 amino acids. Looked up from germline, CDR1 is LNHDA and CDR2 is SQIVND (reference sequence). J gave up 10 bases and V 11 bases, and 13 bases lay outside the gene matches. In DNA form, the CDR3 reads TGTGCCGCTGACTCCGGGACAGGGGGGAAATCACCCCTCCACTTT. Translated: CAADSGTGGKSPLHF.

The chain links TRBV29-1 to TRBJ1-1; TRBD1 aligns across 9 bases. The CDR3 is 13 amino acids. The germline CDR1 and CDR2 sequences are SQVTM and ANQGSEA. CDR3 in DNA: TGCAGTGGGGCACAGGGGGCGGACACTGAAGCTTTCTTT. This encodes CSGAQGADTEAFF.

V gene TRBV7-3 combines with J gene TRBJ2-7; 9 nucleotides match TRBD1. V lost 0 bases to trimming and J lost 2 bases; unmatched junction nucleotides: 2. In germline, CDR1 is SGHTA, CDR2 FQGTGA. This CDR3 is 15 amino acids long. CDR3 region: CASSLTGTGPYEQYF. The DNA of the CDR3 is TGTGCCAGCAGCTTAACTGGGACAGGGCCCTACGAGCAGTACTTC.

The chain combines TRBV29-1 with TRBJ2-3, with 9 bases aligning to TRBD1. V trimming: 4 bases; J trimming: 2 bases; junction bases outside the gene matches: 7. Germline V gives CDR1 SQVTM, CDR2 ANQGSEA. The CDR3 spans 15 residues. CDR3 region: CSVGLRDRVTDTQYF. DNA for the CDR3: TGCAGCGTTGGTCTCCGGGACAGGGTCACAGATACGCAGTATTTT.

The CDR3 DNA follows: TGTGCCAGCAGTGGCAGGGGGGTGAGGAACACTGAAGCTTTCTTT. This gives the protein CASSGRGVRNTEAFF. This rearrangement joins TRBV2 to TRBJ1-1; TRBD1 aligns across 7 bases. The CDR3 runs to 15 residues. V gave up 4 bases and J gave up 1 base; unmatched junction bases: 6. CDR1 is SNHLY and CDR2 is FYNNEI in the germline V gene.

This chain connects TRBV6-5 to TRBJ1-5; possible D gene TRBD1, 5 bases. The ends were cut back, 10 bases at V and 5 bases at J, with 18 bases in the middle. There are 14 residues in the CDR3. Germline CDR1 and CDR2: MNHEY and SVGAGI. The DNA of the CDR3 is TGTGCCACCAGGGCCCCAGGGAGGGATCAGCCCCAGCATTTT. Its translation: CATRAPGRDQPQHF.

This chain connects TRBV6-7 to TRBJ2-5; 7 bases map to TRBD2. TRBV6-7 has ORF status, its function being uncertain. The CDR3 is 16 residues long. V was pared by 3 bases and J by 2 bases, with 9 bases of the junction left unmatched. CDR3 region: CASSYSPQGGQETQYF. CDR3 nucleotide sequence: TGTGCCAGCAGTTATTCCCCCCAGGGAGGGCAAGAGACCCAGTACTTC.

The V and J genes are TRBV7-8 and TRBJ1-5; 7 nucleotides match TRBD1. The germline V gene has CDR1 SGHVS and CDR2 FQNEAQ. V trimming: 5 bases; J trimming: 11 bases; junction bases outside the gene matches: 15. There are 15 residues in the CDR3. The DNA for the CDR3 is TGTGCCAGCAGCCCCAGGGACAGTATAACCCCAGCCCAGCATTTT. This translates into CASSPRDSITPAQHF.

This clone appeared a single time. This chain joins TRBV19 and TRBJ1-2; 12 bases are a match to TRBD1. Germline assignment: CDR1 LNHDA and CDR2 SQIVND (reference sequence). V shed 6 bases, J shed 5 bases, and the junction held 4 bases outside the gene matches. The CDR3 totals 14 residues. The CDR3 DNA follows: TGTGCCAGTAGAAGGGACAGGGGGCGTTATGGCTACACCTTC. Translated, it gives CASRRDRGRYGYTF.

This rearrangement joins TRBV28 to TRBJ2-1, with TRBD2 identical over 10 bases. Germline V gene data show CDR1 as MDHEN and CDR2 as SYDVKM. The CDR3 runs 13 residues. V lost 1 base, J lost 14 bases, and 5 bases stayed unmatched. The chain's CDR3 is CASSLSSGGREFF. In DNA, the CDR3 is TGTGCCAGCAGTTTATCTAGCGGGGGCCGGGAGTTCTTC.

The chain uses TRBV14 and TRBJ1-2; the D is unclear. The CDR3 has 13 amino acids. Between the trimmed V and J ends, which lost 0 bases and 1 base, there was a span of 3 bases. Looked up from germline, CDR1 is SGHDN and CDR2 is FVKESK. CDR3 residues: CASSQDNNYGYTF. CDR3 DNA: TGTGCCAGCAGCCAAGACAATAACTATGGCTACACCTTC.

The genes are TRBV19 and TRBJ1-4, with D unclear. The CDR3 consists of 13 residues. Looked up from germline, CDR1 is LNHDA and CDR2 is SQIVND (reference sequence). Trimming cost V 2 bases and J 6 bases, with 7 bases left between them. Here the CDR3 reads CASSIHMDEKLFF. DNA of the CDR3: TGTGCCAGTAGTATACACATGGATGAAAAACTGTTTTTT.

This clone was seen a single time. The J gene is TRBJ2-7, the V gene TRBV23-1; 8 nucleotides match TRBD1. TRBV23-1 is filed as an ORF, its function uncertain. The CDR3 runs 15 residues. Trimming took 3 bases from V and 6 from J; bases not matched to a gene: 10. The CDR3 is CASSQNRDRWCEQYF. CDR3 nucleotide sequence: TGCGCCAGCAGTCAGAACCGGGACAGGTGGTGCGAGCAGTACTTC.

The rearrangement links TRBV2 to TRBJ2-5, with a weak D call TRBD2 (6 bases). With 7 bases removed from V and 0 bases from J, the gap between germline ends came to 9 bases. Germline V gene data show CDR1 as SNHLY and CDR2 as FYNNEI. The length of the CDR3 is 13 residues. The CDR3, as DNA: TGTGCCAGCAACCCGGGGGACCAAGAGACCCAGTACTTC. Its translation: CASNPGDQETQYF.

This chain joins TRBV7-9 and TRBJ2-2, with TRBD2 matching over 9 bases. Germline loops: CDR1 SEHNR, CDR2 FQNEAQ (reference sequence). Unmatched junction bases numbered 16, after V lost 8 bases and J lost 6 bases. The CDR3 loop spans 17 amino acids. The CDR3: CASSSRGGGVSSGELFF. The CDR3 DNA reads TGTGCCAGCTCATCCCGGGGCGGGGGGGTGTCTTCCGGGGAGCTGTTTTTT.

The J gene is TRBJ2-4, the V gene TRBV7-9; 8 nucleotides match TRBD1. Germline-derived CDR1 and CDR2 are SEHNR and FQNEAQ (reference sequence). Unmatched junction bases numbered 2, after V lost 1 base and J lost 6 bases. This CDR3 contains 14 residues. This CDR3 is CASSLDRGANIQYF. As DNA, the CDR3 is TGTGCCAGCAGCTTAGACAGGGGGGCAAACATTCAGTACTTC.

V is TRBV6-4 and J is TRBJ1-1; weak D call: TRBD1 (5 bases). Germline CDR1 and CDR2: MRHNA and SNTAGT. The CDR3 extends over 13 amino acids. The V end lost 5 bases, the J end lost 6 bases, and 13 bases lay between the germline ends. In nucleotides, the CDR3 is TGTGCCAGCAGTCATACAACAGGATCTGAAGCTTTCTTT. It yields the protein CASSHTTGSEAFF.

The chain uses TRBV9 and TRBJ2-3; TRBD2 agrees at 9 bases. The germline CDR1 and CDR2 sequences are SGDLS and YYNGEE. Trimming at V came to 2 bases and at J to 8 bases, leaving 12 bases not matched to a gene. This CDR3 is 16 amino acids long. The chain's CDR3 is CASSVGLVAGVLTQYF. The CDR3 region has the DNA TGTGCCAGCAGCGTGGGGCTGGTAGCGGGGGTCCTTACGCAGTATTTT.

The chain recombines TRBV7-2 with TRBJ1-2, with a weak D call TRBD1 (6 bases). Germline V gene data show CDR1 as SGHTA and CDR2 as FQGNSA. This CDR3 is 11 amino acids long. Trimming shortened V by 8 bases and J by 5 bases, and 9 bases separated the two germline ends. The CDR3 is CASQGIYGYTF. In nucleotides, the CDR3 is TGTGCCAGCCAGGGGATATATGGCTACACCTTC.

This clone has only a few counts. This sequence joins TRBV10-1 and TRBJ2-1, with 10 bases identical to TRBD2. V was pared by 4 bases and J by 5 bases, with 2 bases of the junction left unmatched. The CDR3 has 14 residues. Looked up from germline, CDR1 is WNHNN and CDR2 is SYGVQD (reference sequence). The CDR3 DNA follows: TGCGCCAGCAGTGGGCTAGCGGGGGACAATGAGCAGTTCTTC. Residues: CASSGLAGDNEQFF.

In this sample, this clone turned up once. This chain connects TRBV11-2 to TRBJ1-1; tentative D call: TRBD1 (5 bases). The length of the CDR3 is 15 residues. V was cut by 2 bases and J by 4 bases, with 14 bases left in between. The germline CDR1 and CDR2 sequences are SGHAT and FQNNGV. CDR3: CASSLLQGSGTEAFF. For the CDR3, the DNA is TGTGCCAGCAGCTTACTGCAGGGTTCGGGCACTGAAGCTTTCTTT.

The rearrangement joins TRBV9 to TRBJ2-5; 8 bases line up with TRBD2. With 0 bases clipped from V and 5 bases from J, the junction kept 9 bases outside the gene matches. Looked up from germline, CDR1 is SGDLS and CDR2 is YYNGEE. The CDR3 is 16 amino acids. In nucleotides, the CDR3 is TGTGCCAGCAGCGTAGGTCCGGGGGGGCAAGTGGAGACCCAGTACTTC. As protein: CASSVGPGGQVETQYF.

The rearrangement uses TRBV7-2 and TRBJ1-5, with 8 bases lining up with TRBD1. The CDR3 has 16 amino acids. Germline V gene lookup returns CDR1 SGHTA and CDR2 FQGNSA. The J segment lost 6 bases and the V segment lost 1 base, leaving 8 bases of the junction unmatched. CDR3 DNA sequence: TGTGCCAGCAGCTTAGGCGCCGGACAGGGACGTCAGCCCCAGCATTTT. It encodes CASSLGAGQGRQPQHF.

This clone was observed many times. The chain couples TRBV28 to TRBJ2-3; 9 bases are shared with TRBD2. The CDR3 sequence is 14 residues long. J lost 3 bases, V lost 3 bases, and 1 base had no gene match. Germline assignment: CDR1 MDHEN and CDR2 SYDVKM. The CDR3 sequence is CASSFLAGTDTQYF. The CDR3 DNA sequence: TGTGCCAGCAGTTTCCTAGCGGGGACAGATACGCAGTATTTT.

This clone has a handful of counts. The chain couples TRBV7-2 to TRBJ2-3; 10 nucleotides agree with TRBD2. The length of the CDR3 is 12 residues. From germline, CDR1 is SGHTA and CDR2 FQGNSA. Trimming cost V 4 bases and J 10 bases; bases outside gene matches: 2. CDR3 sequence reads: CASSSGTSAQYF. CDR3 nucleotides: TGTGCCAGCAGCTCCGGGACTAGCGCGCAGTATTTT.

V gene TRBV19 combines with J gene TRBJ1-6; D call uncertain. The CDR3 extends over 14 amino acids. V shed 9 bases and J shed 10 bases, with 19 bases lying between them. CDR1 and CDR2 from the germline V gene are LNHDA and SQIVND (reference sequence). The CDR3 here is CASYDTGGSSPLHF. Here the CDR3 DNA reads TGTGCCAGCTACGACACGGGAGGTTCCTCACCCCTCCACTTT.